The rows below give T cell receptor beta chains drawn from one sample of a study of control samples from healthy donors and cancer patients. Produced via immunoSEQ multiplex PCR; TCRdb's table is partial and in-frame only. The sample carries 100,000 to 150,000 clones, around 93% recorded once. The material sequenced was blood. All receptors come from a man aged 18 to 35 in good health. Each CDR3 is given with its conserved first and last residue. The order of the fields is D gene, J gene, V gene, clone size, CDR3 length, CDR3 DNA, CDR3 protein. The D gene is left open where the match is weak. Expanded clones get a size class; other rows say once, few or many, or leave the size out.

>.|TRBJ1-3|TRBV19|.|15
TGTGCCAGTAGTGGATCCGTCTTATCTGGAAACACCATATATTTT
CASSGSVLSGNTIYF
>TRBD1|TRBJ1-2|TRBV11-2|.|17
TGTGCCAGCAGCTTAGATAACCCTGGGACAGGAAACTATGGCTACACCTTC
CASSLDNPGTGNYGYTF
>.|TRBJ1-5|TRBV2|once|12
TGTGCCAGCCGGGACAGCAATCAGCCCCAGCATTTT
CASRDSNQPQHF
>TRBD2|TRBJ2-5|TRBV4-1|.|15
TGCGCCAGCAGCCAAGTTTGGACTAGCGGCAAGACCCAGTACTTC
CASSQVWTSGKTQYF
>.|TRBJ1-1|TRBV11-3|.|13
TGTGCCAGCAGCTTAGATGGAGGCGCTGAAGCTTTCTTT
CASSLDGGAEAFF
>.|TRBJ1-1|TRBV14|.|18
TGTGCCAGCAGCCAAGACCCCCGTAGGCCCCCGATGAACACTGAAGCTTTCTTT
CASSQDPRRPPMNTEAFF
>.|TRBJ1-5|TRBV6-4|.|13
TGTGCCAGCAGCGACGGTAGCAATCAGCCCCAGCATTTT
CASSDGSNQPQHF
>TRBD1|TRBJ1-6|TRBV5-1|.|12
TGCGCCAGCAGCCCAGGGGGTTCACCCCTCCACTTT
CASSPGGSPLHF
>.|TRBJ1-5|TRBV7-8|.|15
TGTGCCAGCAGCTTGGGGAGGACGGCTTATCAGCCCCAGCATTTT
CASSLGRTAYQPQHF
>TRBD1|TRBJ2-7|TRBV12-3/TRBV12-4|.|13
TGTGCCAGCATTAGGACAGGACACTACGAGCAGTACTTC
CASIRTGHYEQYF
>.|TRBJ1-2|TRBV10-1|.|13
TGCGCCAGCAGTGGGGACCGCTTATATGGCTACACCTTC
CASSGDRLYGYTF
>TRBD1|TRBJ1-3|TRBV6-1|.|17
TGTGCCAGCAGTGAAAGGGGCAGGGGGCGCTTCGGAAACACCATATATTTT
CASSERGRGRFGNTIYF
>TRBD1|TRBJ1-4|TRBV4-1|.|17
TGCGCCAGCAGCCAAAGGGGTGCGGGACAGGGCCATGAAAAACTGTTTTTT
CASSQRGAGQGHEKLFF
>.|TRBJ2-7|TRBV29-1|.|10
TGCAGCGTACGGGGACCCGAGCAGTACTTC
CSVRGPEQYF
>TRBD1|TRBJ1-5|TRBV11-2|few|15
TGTGCCAGCAGCTGGGGGGGACAGAACAATCAGCCCCAGCATTTT
CASSWGGQNNQPQHF
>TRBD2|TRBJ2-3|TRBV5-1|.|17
TGCGCCAGCAGCCCCGCTCCGACTAGCGGGGGCACAGATACGCAGTATTTT
CASSPAPTSGGTDTQYF
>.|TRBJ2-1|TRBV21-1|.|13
TGTGCCAGCAGCAAAGAACACTACAATGAGCAGTTCTTC
CASSKEHYNEQFF
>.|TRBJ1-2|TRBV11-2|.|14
TGTGCCAGCAGCTTAGTGTCCGCGCTGGGGGGCTACACCTTC
CASSLVSALGGYTF
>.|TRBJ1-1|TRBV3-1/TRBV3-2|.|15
TGTGCCAGCAGCCGCGATAATGGGGCCAACACTGAAGCTTTCTTT
CASSRDNGANTEAFF
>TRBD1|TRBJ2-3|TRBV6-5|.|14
TGTGCCAGCTCCGGGACAGGGCCTACAGATACGCAGTATTTT
CASSGTGPTDTQYF
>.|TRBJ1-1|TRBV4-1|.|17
TGCGCCAGCAGCCAAGATGGGGTGGATATACCGGGGACTGAAGCTTTCTTT
CASSQDGVDIPGTEAFF
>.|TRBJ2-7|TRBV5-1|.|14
TGCGCCAGCAGCTTGGCCAGCAAGGGCTACGAGCAGTACTTC
CASSLASKGYEQYF
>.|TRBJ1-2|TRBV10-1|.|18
TGCGCCAGCAGTGATGAAGGGGCAACCCAGCCTACTAACTATGGCTACACCTTC
CASSDEGATQPTNYGYTF
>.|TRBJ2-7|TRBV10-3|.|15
TGTGCCATCAGTGAGTCTCCAGAGGGGTCTGTCGAGCAGTACTTC
CAISESPEGSVEQYF
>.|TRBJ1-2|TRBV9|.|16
TGTGCCAGCAGCGTCTTGCTTGGGACGGCTCCTGATGGCTACACCTTC
CASSVLLGTAPDGYTF
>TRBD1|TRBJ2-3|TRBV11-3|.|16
TGTGCCAGCAGCTTAGATTATGGGACAGACACAGATACGCAGTATTTT
CASSLDYGTDTDTQYF
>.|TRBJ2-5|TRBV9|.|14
TGTGCCAGCAGCCCAGACGGCAGTCAAGAGACCCAGTACTTC
CASSPDGSQETQYF
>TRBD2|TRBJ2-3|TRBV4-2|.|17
TGTGCCAGCAGCCAAGTCAGTTTAGCGGGGGCCACAGATACGCAGTATTTT
CASSQVSLAGATDTQYF
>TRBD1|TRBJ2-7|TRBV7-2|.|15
TGTGCCAGCAGCTTAGCGGGACAGCCCTCCTACGAGCAGTACTTC
CASSLAGQPSYEQYF
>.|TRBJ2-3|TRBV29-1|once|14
TGCAGCGTTGAAGATATAGGACAGTGGGATACGCAGTATTTT
CSVEDIGQWDTQYF
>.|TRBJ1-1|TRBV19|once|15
TGTGCCAGTACCTTCCCGGGACTCGATACCACTGAAGCTTTCTTT
CASTFPGLDTTEAFF
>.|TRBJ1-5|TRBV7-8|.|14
TGTGCCAGCAGCACCTCAACGCTCCCTCAGCCCCAGCATTTT
CASSTSTLPQPQHF
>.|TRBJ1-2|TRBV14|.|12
TGTGCCAGCAGCCAAGGTATCTATGGCTACACCTTC
CASSQGIYGYTF
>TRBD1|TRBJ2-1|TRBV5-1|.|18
TGCGCCAGCACCACCGGACAGGGGGTAAAGAGCTCCTACAATGAGCAGTTCTTC
CASTTGQGVKSSYNEQFF
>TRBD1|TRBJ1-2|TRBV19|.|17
TGTGCCAGTAGTATATCTGGGACAGGGGGTAAAGACTATGGCTACACCTTC
CASSISGTGGKDYGYTF
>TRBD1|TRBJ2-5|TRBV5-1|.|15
TGCGCCAGCAGCCTACCGGGACAGTCCCGGCGGACCCAGTACTTC
CASSLPGQSRRTQYF
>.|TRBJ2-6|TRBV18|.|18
TGTGCCAGCTACAAAATACAGGACACCCTCTCTGGGGCCAACGTCCTGACTTTC
CASYKIQDTLSGANVLTF
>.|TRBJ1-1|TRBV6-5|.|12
TGTGCCAGCAGTAAAACAGGGATTGAAGCTTTCTTT
CASSKTGIEAFF
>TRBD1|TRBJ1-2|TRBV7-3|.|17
TGTGCCAGCAGCTTAACCCATCGGACAGGGGGCGAGGATGGCTACACCTTC
CASSLTHRTGGEDGYTF
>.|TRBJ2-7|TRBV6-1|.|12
TGTGCCAGCAGTGAATTCGGGTACGAGCAGTACTTC
CASSEFGYEQYF
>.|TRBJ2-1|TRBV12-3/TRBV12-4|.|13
TGTGCCAGCAGTTTGCGAGCGTTCCATGAGCAGTTCTTC
CASSLRAFHEQFF
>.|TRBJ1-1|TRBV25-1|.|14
TGTGCCAGCAGTGCCTCTTTCGAGAACACTGAAGCTTTCTTT
CASSASFENTEAFF
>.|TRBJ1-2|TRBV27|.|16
TGTGCCAGCAGTTTATCGTATGGGCTGGGGGGCTATGGCTACACCTTC
CASSLSYGLGGYGYTF
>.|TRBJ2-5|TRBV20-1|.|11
TGCAGTGGGGGGGTACAAGAGACCCAGTACTTC
CSGGVQETQYF